The text below deals with one T cell receptor (beta chain). The source of the sample is a study of blood T cell repertoires in COVID-19. For the study at large: From T cells, B-cell-depleted T cells, or PBMCs came the material, which was cDNA or gDNA.

Study processing details: Reference gene primer amplification gave estimated nucleated cell counts. The method was immunoSEQ multiplex PCR; TCRdb's version includes in-frame clones alone and lacks a portion of them. D and trimming come from the DNA, and the V and J calls and clone size come from that table. The sample comprises under 15,000 clones, roughly 93% of which are singletons, and 14% rests with the top ten. The source is a human donor in a cohort sampled during active COVID-19. Sequenced material: peripheral blood.

The chain's CDR3 is CASRPPSGQGSINNEQFF. The CDR3 DNA is TGTGCCAGCAGACCCCCGAGTGGACAGGGTTCGATCAACAATGAGCAGTTCTTC. The rearrangement uses TRBV7-9 and TRBJ2-1; 8 bases match TRBD1. V was pared by 6 bases and J by 5 bases, with 18 bases of the junction left unmatched. The CDR3 contains 18 residues. The V gene's germline CDR1 is SEHNR and CDR2 FQNEAQ (reference sequence).